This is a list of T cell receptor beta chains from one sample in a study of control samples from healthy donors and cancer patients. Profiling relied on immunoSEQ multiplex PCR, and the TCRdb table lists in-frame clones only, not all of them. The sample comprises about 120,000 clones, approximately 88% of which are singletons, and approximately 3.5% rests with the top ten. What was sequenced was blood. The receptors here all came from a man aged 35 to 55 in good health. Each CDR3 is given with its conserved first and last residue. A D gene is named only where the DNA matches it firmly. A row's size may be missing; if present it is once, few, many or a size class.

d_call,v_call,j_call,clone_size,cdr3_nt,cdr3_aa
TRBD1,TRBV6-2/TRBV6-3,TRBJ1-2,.,TGTGCCAGCAGCCTGGACAGGGGAAGCTATGGCTACACCTTC,CASSLDRGSYGYTF
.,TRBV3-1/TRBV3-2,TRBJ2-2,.,TGTGCCAGCAGACTGATCACCGGGGAGCTGTTTTTT,CASRLITGELFF
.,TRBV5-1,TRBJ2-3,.,TGCGCCAGCAGCTTGGCAGGGACTAGCACAGATACGCAGTATTTT,CASSLAGTSTDTQYF
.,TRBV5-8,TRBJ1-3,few,TGTGCCAGCAGCTTGGCCCCCCTCAGGGGTGGAAACACCATATATTTT,CASSLAPLRGGNTIYF
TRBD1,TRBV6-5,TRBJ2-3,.,TGTGCCAGCAGTTCCCTACGGGACAGGGGAGATACGCAGTATTTT,CASSSLRDRGDTQYF
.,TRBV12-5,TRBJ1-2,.,TGTGCTAGTGGGGATTTTAACTATGGCTACACCTTC,CASGDFNYGYTF
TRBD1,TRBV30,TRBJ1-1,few,TGTGCCTGGAGGAAGACTGACAGGGGAGGCACTGAAGCTTTCTTT,CAWRKTDRGGTEAFF
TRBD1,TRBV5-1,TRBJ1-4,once,TGCGCCAGCAGCGAGGGGACAGGGCCTAATGAAAAACTGTTTTTT,CASSEGTGPNEKLFF
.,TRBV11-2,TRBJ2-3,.,TGTGCCAGCAGCTTTACGGTAGGGACAGATACGCAGTATTTT,CASSFTVGTDTQYF
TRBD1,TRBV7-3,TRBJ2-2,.,TGTGCCAGCAGCTTCAGCTTACAGGGGACCGGGGAGCTGTTTTTT,CASSFSLQGTGELFF
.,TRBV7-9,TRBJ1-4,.,TGTGCCAGCAGCCCGCGGGCTAATGAAAAACTGTTTTTT,CASSPRANEKLFF
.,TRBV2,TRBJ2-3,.,TGTGCCAGCAGTGAAAAGGCGACAGATACGCAGTATTTT,CASSEKATDTQYF
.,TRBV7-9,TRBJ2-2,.,TGTGCCAGCAGCTTAGGCAACGCGAACACCGGGGAGCTGTTTTTT,CASSLGNANTGELFF
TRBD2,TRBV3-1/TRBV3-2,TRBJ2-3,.,TGTGCCAGCAGCCGGGGACTAGCGGGGGGGAGGGCAGATACGCAGTATTTT,CASSRGLAGGRADTQYF
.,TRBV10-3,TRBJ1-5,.,TGTGCCATCAGTGAGTCTGTGGACCTCAATCAGCCCCAGCATTTT,CAISESVDLNQPQHF
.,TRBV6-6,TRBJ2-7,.,TGTGCCAGCAGTTACTCCGGGGTAAAAGCCTACGAGCAGTACTTC,CASSYSGVKAYEQYF
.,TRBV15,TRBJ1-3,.,TGTGCCACCAGCAGAGATCTACGGGTCTCTGGAAACACCATATATTTT,CATSRDLRVSGNTIYF
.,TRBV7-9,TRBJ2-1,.,TGTGCCAGCAGCTTAGCCCTCAATGAGCAGTTCTTC,CASSLALNEQFF
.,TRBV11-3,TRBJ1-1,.,TGTGCCAGCAGCCCCGTGGAGAACACTGAAGCTTTCTTT,CASSPVENTEAFF